Shown below are 27 T cell receptor beta chains from a single sample sequenced in a study of control samples from healthy donors and cancer patients. Sequencing used immunoSEQ multiplex PCR; TCRdb keeps in-frame clones, though not all of them. The sample has around 80,000 clones; approximately 87% are singletons. Sample: blood. The source is a man aged 45 to 65 in good health.

The V call is TRBV7-2, the J call TRBJ2-7, with D hard to call. Germline CDR1 is SGHTA and CDR2 is FQGNSA. V lost 3 bases, J lost 0 bases, and 12 bases lay in between. The CDR3 contains 15 residues. The CDR3 here is CASSFLPGLSYEQYF. The CDR3 region has the DNA TGTGCCAGCAGCTTCTTACCTGGTCTCTCCTACGAGCAGTACTTC.

This chain links TRBV30 with TRBJ1-6, with D possibly being TRBD1 (5 bases). The V end lost 3 bases, the J end lost 10 bases, and 13 bases lay between the germline ends. This CDR3 spans 13 amino acids. Germline V gene data show CDR1 as GTSNPN and CDR2 as SVGIG (reference sequence). DNA of the CDR3: TGTGCCTGGAGCGTGGGGGGGTTATCACCCCTCCACTTT. Its translation is CAWSVGGLSPLHF.

The gene calls are TRBV19 and TRBJ1-6; D is unclear. The V and J ends lost 2 bases and 12 bases respectively, with 11 bases between them. CDR1 is LNHDA and CDR2 is SQIVND in the germline V gene (reference sequence). This CDR3 is 13 amino acids long. DNA of the CDR3: TGTGCCAGTAGTATACCCCCGGCCCTACCCCTCCACTTT. Protein: CASSIPPALPLHF.

This chain links TRBV3-1 (or the pseudogene TRBV3-2) with TRBJ1-2; D gene uncertain. The V gene lost 2 bases and the J gene lost 6 bases, with 16 bases spanning the gap. The V gene's germline CDR1 is LGHDT and CDR2 YNNKEL (reference sequence). CDR3 length: 15 residues. The CDR3 DNA is TGTGCCAGCAGCCAAAATGGGAGGGTTTTTGATGGCTACACCTTC. The encoded protein is CASSQNGRVFDGYTF.

J is TRBJ1-2 and V is TRBV6-6; TRBD1 is a possible D gene (5 bases). Germline V gene sequence: CDR1 MNHNY, CDR2 SVGAGI (reference sequence). The CDR3 has 16 amino acids. V lost 6 bases and J 0 bases, leaving 17 bases between the germline ends. The CDR3 DNA is TGTGCCAGCAGGAAGCCACAGGCAGGAGCTAACTATGGCTACACCTTC. This gives the protein CASRKPQAGANYGYTF.

The V call is TRBV24-1, the J call TRBJ1-2, with D possibly TRBD1 on 5 matching bases. The CDR3 runs 13 residues. Trimming took off 0 bases at V and 7 bases at J, with 8 bases between the two ends. The germline V gene encodes CDR1 KGHDR and CDR2 SFDVKD. CDR3 sequence reads: CATSDLRQGGYTF. The CDR3 nucleotides read TGTGCCACCAGTGATTTGAGGCAGGGTGGCTACACCTTC.

The gene calls are TRBV9 and TRBJ2-3, with TRBD2 matching over 10 bases. The trim removed 1 base at V and 4 bases at J, leaving 12 bases unmatched. This CDR3 region has 18 residues. Germline CDR1 is SGDLS and CDR2 is YYNGEE. CDR3 region: CASSVSLAGAGDADTQYF. The CDR3, as DNA: TGTGCCAGCAGCGTATCGCTAGCGGGGGCCGGGGATGCAGATACGCAGTATTTT. Supplemented by reference TRBV9 and TRBJ2-3, the full variable domain reads DSGVTQTPKHLITATGQRVTLRCSPRSGDLSVYWYQQSLDQGLQFLIQYYNGEERAKGNILERFSAQQFPDLHSELNLSSLELGDSALYFCASSVSLAGAGDADTQYFGPGTRLTVL.

This clone was counted a few times. The V and J genes are TRBV4-1 and TRBJ1-1; D remains unclear. The V end was cut by 2 bases, the J end by 2 bases, with 6 bases between. The CDR3 runs to 13 residues. Germline assignment: CDR1 MGHRA and CDR2 YSYEKL. CDR3 region: CASSQSGNTEAFF. The CDR3 DNA follows: TGCGCCAGCAGCCAATCGGGTAACACTGAAGCTTTCTTT.

Judged by abundance, this clone is medium-sized (0.01 to 0.1%). Other nucleotide sequences in the sample specify the same CDR3. The chain recombines TRBV3-1 (or the pseudogene TRBV3-2) with TRBJ2-7, with D hard to call. CDR3 length: 13 residues. CDR1 is LGHDT, CDR2 YNNKEL, per germline (reference sequence). Trimming stripped 4 bases from V and 2 bases from J, with 9 bases between. The CDR3 sequence is CASSRYGAYEQYF. CDR3 coding DNA: TGTGCCAGCAGCCGATATGGAGCCTACGAGCAGTACTTC.

This chain connects TRBV6-1 to TRBJ1-2, with D tentatively TRBD1 (5 bases). There are 13 residues in the CDR3. From germline, CDR1 is MNHNS and CDR2 SASEGT. V lost 2 bases to trimming and J lost 10 bases, with 14 bases between them. CDR3 amino acids: CASSEFGTLYYTF. The CDR3 DNA follows: TGTGCCAGCAGTGAATTCGGGACTCTATACTACACCTTC.

The chain employs TRBV28 and TRBJ1-5; 8 bases are a match to TRBD1. Germline V gene lookup returns CDR1 MDHEN and CDR2 SYDVKM. V was clipped by 6 bases and J by 0 bases; unmatched bases: 4. The CDR3 runs to 15 residues. This CDR3 is CASSPGGDSNQPQHF. CDR3 nucleotides: TGTGCCAGCAGCCCAGGGGGCGATAGCAATCAGCCCCAGCATTTT.

The rearrangement links TRBV10-2 to TRBJ2-5; D is possibly TRBD1 (5 bases). Per the germline V gene, CDR1 is WSHSY and CDR2 is SAAADI. Trimming removed 8 bases from V and 5 bases from J, with 21 bases in between. The CDR3 runs 15 residues. The CDR3, as DNA: TGCGCCAGCGCAACAACGGGCAGGGCCGGGGAGACCCAGTACTTC. It is translated as CASATTGRAGETQYF.

The rearrangement joins TRBV6-1 to TRBJ1-5; 9 bases fit TRBD1. The V gene end was trimmed by 3 bases and the J gene end by 2 bases; junction bases not matched to a gene: 2. Per the germline V gene, CDR1 is MNHNS and CDR2 is SASEGT. The CDR3 has 15 residues. CDR3 region: CASSDTGGGNQPQHF. The CDR3 nucleotides are TGTGCCAGCAGTGACACAGGGGGCGGCAATCAGCCCCAGCATTTT.

The rearrangement uses TRBV13 and TRBJ2-7; D remains ambiguous. The ends were cut back, 2 bases at V and 3 bases at J, with 11 bases in the middle. The CDR3 sequence is 14 residues long. Germline CDR1 and CDR2: PRHDT and FYEKMQ (reference sequence). The CDR3 nucleotides read TGTGCCAGCAGCTTACGCGGCGGAGACTACGAGCAGTACGTC. Residues: CASSLRGGDYEQYV.

The V and J genes are TRBV20-1 and TRBJ2-7; D is ambiguous. Trimming took 4 bases from V and 6 from J, leaving 10 bases between them. CDR1 and CDR2 from the germline V gene are DFQATT and SNEGSKA (reference sequence). The CDR3 is made up of 11 amino acids. The CDR3 spells CSAMVVGEQYF. The CDR3, as DNA: TGCAGTGCTATGGTCGTTGGCGAGCAGTACTTC.

This chain connects TRBV7-2 to TRBJ1-4; 8 bases match TRBD1. The CDR3 has 14 amino acids. With V trimmed by 3 bases and J by 8 bases, 5 bases remained unmatched. CDR1 and CDR2 (germline): SGHTA, FQGNSA. The DNA of the CDR3 is TGTGCCAGCAGCTTTACAGGGGGTAGCGAAAAACTGTTTTTT. It is translated as CASSFTGGSEKLFF.

The chain joins TRBV6-5 to TRBJ2-5; D uncertain. V gave up 2 bases and J gave up 5 bases, with 9 bases separating them. Per the germline V gene, CDR1 is MNHEY and CDR2 is SVGAGI. The CDR3 length is 13 residues. The CDR3 region has the DNA TGTGCCAGCAGTTACAGGCATGGGGAGACCCAGTACTTC. This encodes CASSYRHGETQYF.

The rearrangement uses TRBV7-9 and TRBJ1-2; 10 nucleotides line up with TRBD1. The CDR3 extends over 17 amino acids. Germline lookup yields CDR1 SEHNR and CDR2 FQNEAQ (reference sequence). Trimming cost V 4 bases and J 0 bases; bases outside gene matches: 8. Here the CDR3 DNA reads TGTGCCAGCAGCTCTATGGGGGACAGGGGCACTAACTATGGCTACACCTTC. Amino acid sequence: CASSSMGDRGTNYGYTF.

This clone was seen a single time. The chain joins TRBV2 to TRBJ1-4; no clear D. The CDR3 extends over 12 amino acids. Trimming stripped 3 bases from V and 7 bases from J, with 6 bases between. The V gene's germline CDR1 is SNHLY and CDR2 FYNNEI. The chain's CDR3 is CASSERVEKLFF. CDR3 nucleotide sequence: TGTGCCAGCAGTGAGAGGGTTGAAAAACTGTTTTTT.

The rearrangement links TRBV6-5 to TRBJ1-2; TRBD1 matches at 8 bases. J gave up 4 bases and V 6 bases, and 4 bases lay outside the gene matches. The V gene's germline CDR1 is MNHEY and CDR2 SVGAGI. The CDR3 runs 13 residues. CDR3 protein: CASRIQGGYGYTF. The CDR3 DNA sequence: TGTGCCAGCAGGATACAGGGGGGCTATGGCTACACCTTC.

There are a few counts of this clone. The chain couples TRBV3-1 (or the pseudogene TRBV3-2) to TRBJ1-6, with TRBD1 as a possible D gene (5 bases). V gave up 0 bases and J gave up 10 bases, with 10 bases separating them. This CDR3 is 14 amino acids long. CDR1 and CDR2 (germline): LGHDT, YNNKEL (reference sequence). The CDR3 DNA sequence: TGTGCCAGCAGCCAAGATCAGGGAAGCTCACCCCTCCACTTT. This translates into CASSQDQGSSPLHF.

The J gene is TRBJ1-6, the V gene TRBV28; 7 nucleotides agree with TRBD1. This CDR3 contains 14 residues. Germline assignment: CDR1 MDHEN and CDR2 SYDVKM. V trimming: 5 bases; J trimming: 10 bases; junction bases outside the gene matches: 8. In DNA, the CDR3 is TGTGCCAGCAGTCCTCGACAGGGAGGCTCACCCCTCCACTTT. This sequence encodes CASSPRQGGSPLHF.

The chain has TRBV7-8 and TRBJ2-3; 7 nucleotides line up with TRBD2. This CDR3 region has 16 residues. With 2 bases clipped from V and 2 bases from J, the junction kept 7 bases outside the gene matches. Germline V CDR1 and CDR2: SGHVS, FQNEAQ. The CDR3 sequence: CASSLRLAATTDTQYF. CDR3 nucleotide sequence: TGTGCCAGCAGCTTAAGACTAGCTGCTACCACAGATACGCAGTATTTT.

This chain links TRBV5-1 with TRBJ2-5, with 9 positions matching TRBD1. The V segment lost 4 bases and the J segment 0 bases; nucleotides outside the gene matches: 4. This CDR3 has 15 amino acids. Germline values: CDR1 SGHRS, CDR2 YFSETQ. CDR3 sequence reads: CASSTGQGNQETQYF. For the CDR3, the DNA is TGCGCCAGCAGCACCGGACAGGGGAACCAAGAGACCCAGTACTTC.

This chain links TRBV5-1 with TRBJ2-5; D remains unclear. In germline, CDR1 is SGHRS, CDR2 YFSETQ. This CDR3 region has 13 residues. The germline V and J ends were trimmed by 4 bases and 1 base, with 8 bases remaining between them. In nucleotides, the CDR3 is TGCGCCAGCAGCCGGGCTACCCAAGAGACCCAGTACTTC. Translating gives CASSRATQETQYF.

V usage is TRBV18 and J usage is TRBJ2-3, with 9 bases aligning to TRBD2. Losses at the gene ends were 4 bases for V and 1 base for J; bases not matched to a gene: 6. CDR1 is KGHSH and CDR2 is LQKENI in the germline V gene. The CDR3 spans 16 residues. CDR3 nucleotide sequence: TGTGCCAGCTCACTGAGCGGGACTAGCCGCACAGATACGCAGTATTTT. Translated: CASSLSGTSRTDTQYF.

This rearrangement joins TRBV4-2 to TRBJ1-4; D is undetermined. The CDR3 totals 15 residues. Trimming cost V 0 bases and J 8 bases, with 13 bases left between them. Germline CDR1 LGHNA, CDR2 YNFKEQ. CDR3 protein: CASSQDPNSEEKLFF. CDR3 DNA sequence: TGTGCCAGCAGCCAAGACCCCAATAGCGAGGAAAAACTGTTTTTT.